The 27 T cell receptor beta chains presented below share a single source sample, sequenced in a study of blood T cell repertoires in COVID-19 (dated by TCRdb to 2018 to 2020). The library was produced with the immunoSEQ multiplex PCR assay. TCRdb provides this immuneACCESS table in a form limited to in-frame rearrangements. Some clones are lacking; in checked studies, under half of them reflect an unresolved V gene, and why the rest are absent is not known. In this sample the table shows some 220,000 clones, around 80% of which occur a single time. The ten top clones hold roughly 5% of the sample. The sample was peripheral blood. The source of these receptors is a human donor in a cohort sampled during active COVID-19.

The J gene is TRBJ1-1, the V gene TRBV12-3 or TRBV12-4, with D possibly being TRBD1 (5 bases). The CDR3 totals 12 residues. Trimming left V 2 bases short and J 10 bases short, with 11 bases between. CDR3 nucleotide sequence: TGTGCCAGCAGTTTAACGTACCAGGGAGCTTTCTTT. This gives the protein CASSLTYQGAFF.

The J gene is TRBJ1-5, the V gene TRBV30; no firm D call. CDR3 length equals 13 residues. V lost 1 base to trimming and J lost 4 bases, with 8 bases between them. Germline V gives CDR1 GTSNPN, CDR2 SVGIG (reference sequence). CDR3 DNA: TGTGCCTGGAGTGAACAGCCTAATCAGCCCCAGCATTTT. Protein sequence: CAWSEQPNQPQHF.

This chain links TRBV19 with TRBJ1-4; no clear D gene. The germline V gene encodes CDR1 LNHDA and CDR2 SQIVND (reference sequence). V lost 5 bases, J lost 8 bases, and 12 bases lay in between. This CDR3 has 13 residues. The CDR3 here is CASSPSPPEKLFF. As DNA, the CDR3 is TGTGCCAGTAGTCCTTCCCCCCCGGAAAAACTGTTTTTT. The full variable domain, its missing parts supplied by reference TRBV19 and TRBJ1-4, is DGGITQSPKYLFRKEGQNVTLSCEQNLNHDAMYWYRQDPGQGLRLIYYSQIVNDFQKGDIAEGYSVSREKKESFPLTVTSAQKNPTAFYLCASSPSPPEKLFFGSGTQLSVL.

This chain joins TRBV2 and TRBJ2-7; 7 bases fit TRBD1. From germline, CDR1 is SNHLY and CDR2 FYNNEI. The CDR3 loop spans 14 amino acids. The trim removed 6 bases at V and 2 bases at J, leaving 7 bases unmatched. CDR3 in DNA: TGTGCCAGCAGGACAGGGCTACCGACCTACGAGCAGTACTTC. Encoded protein: CASRTGLPTYEQYF.

The chain uses TRBV10-3 and TRBJ2-7, with a weak D call TRBD1 (6 bases). The CDR3 contains 16 residues. The V end was cut by 3 bases, the J end by 0 bases, with 15 bases between. From germline, CDR1 is ENHRY and CDR2 SYGVKD. CDR3 in amino acids: CAISDQGRLSSYEQYF. The CDR3 DNA reads TGTGCCATCAGTGACCAGGGGCGACTCAGCTCCTACGAGCAGTACTTC.

This clone was counted a few times. The chain combines TRBV3-1 (or the pseudogene TRBV3-2) with TRBJ1-4; 10 bases are shared with TRBD1. CDR3 length: 18 amino acids. With 3 bases clipped from V and 5 bases from J, the junction kept 12 bases outside the gene matches. Looked up from germline, CDR1 is LGHDT and CDR2 is YNNKEL (reference sequence). The CDR3 region is CASSQGRQGARRNEKLFF. The CDR3 bases are TGTGCCAGCAGCCAGGGAAGACAGGGGGCGCGACGGAATGAAAAACTGTTTTTT.

The chain uses TRBV29-1 and TRBJ1-1, with 9 bases aligning to TRBD1. The V gene's germline CDR1 is SQVTM and CDR2 ANQGSEA. The junction had 7 bases not matched to a gene; V was cut back by 4 bases and J by 1 base. The CDR3 has 15 residues. The CDR3 sequence is CSVGGTGTGNTEAFF. Here the CDR3 DNA reads TGCAGCGTTGGAGGGACAGGGACAGGGAACACTGAAGCTTTCTTT.

V is TRBV27 and J is TRBJ2-2; 7 nucleotides match TRBD1. This CDR3 is built from 16 residues. V lost 5 bases to trimming and J lost 1 base; unmatched junction nucleotides: 7. Per the germline V gene, CDR1 is MNHEY and CDR2 is SMNVEV (reference sequence). The CDR3 bases are TGTGCCAGCAGTAGTTCCGACAGGGTGAACACCGGGGAGCTGTTTTTT. It encodes CASSSSDRVNTGELFF.

The chain is built from TRBV13 and TRBJ2-3; D might be TRBD2 (6 bases). The ends were cut back, 2 bases at V and 1 base at J, with 10 bases in the middle. This CDR3 comprises 15 residues. Germline loops: CDR1 PRHDT, CDR2 FYEKMQ (reference sequence). The CDR3 sequence: CASSLSGGGTDTQYF. CDR3 bases: TGTGCCAGCAGCTTAAGCGGCGGGGGCACAGATACGCAGTATTTT.

The chain carries TRBV5-6 and TRBJ2-7, with 8 bases aligning to TRBD1. V shed 1 base and J 5 bases; nucleotides not matched to a gene: 5. From germline, CDR1 is SGHDT and CDR2 YYEEEE. CDR3 length equals 14 residues. The CDR3 DNA reads as TGTGCCAGCAGCTTGAGACAGGGGTTAAACGAGCAGTACTTC. Amino acids: CASSLRQGLNEQYF.

The chain couples TRBV7-8 to TRBJ1-5, with 7 nucleotides matching TRBD1. V lost 7 bases and J lost 7; bases outside the gene matches: 7. CDR1 and CDR2 from the germline V gene are SGHVS and FQNEAQ. The CDR3 consists of 13 residues. The CDR3 loop is CASKSRGVQPQHF. In nucleotides, the CDR3 is TGTGCCAGCAAAAGCAGGGGGGTACAGCCCCAGCATTTT.

The rearrangement uses TRBV14 and TRBJ2-3; 13 nucleotides line up with TRBD2. This CDR3 contains 20 residues. Germline V CDR1 and CDR2: SGHDN, FVKESK. V was pared by 2 bases and J by 2 bases, with 13 bases of the junction left unmatched. This chain's CDR3 is CASSQRTSGSIRTVTDTQYF. The CDR3 nucleotides read TGTGCCAGCAGCCAACGGACTAGCGGGAGTATACGTACCGTCACAGATACGCAGTATTTT.

DNA for the CDR3: TGTGCCAGCAGTTACACCCAGGGGGGCGACACTGAAGCTTTCTTT. Translation: CASSYTQGGDTEAFF. This chain connects TRBV6-5 to TRBJ1-1; 7 bases are a match to TRBD1. CDR1 MNHEY and CDR2 SVGAGI come from the germline V gene. The CDR3 extends over 15 amino acids. V was clipped by 2 bases and J by 3 bases; unmatched bases: 6.

This chain links TRBV28 with TRBJ1-1; 8 bases are shared with TRBD1. Germline V lookup: CDR1 MDHEN, CDR2 SYDVKM. The CDR3 consists of 15 residues. J lost 4 bases, V lost 2 bases, and 6 bases had no gene match. CDR3 bases: TGTGCCAGCAGTTTACCCGGACAGGGAATCACTGAAGCTTTCTTT. Encoded protein: CASSLPGQGITEAFF.

V is TRBV7-2 and J is TRBJ1-5; TRBD1 matches at 7 bases. This CDR3 is built from 14 residues. Germline CDR1 reads SGHTA; CDR2 reads FQGNSA. V was pared by 5 bases and J by 6 bases, with 7 bases of the junction left unmatched. The CDR3, as DNA: TGTGCCAGCAGCCAGGGGGAATTGCGTCAGCCCCAGCATTTT. It is translated as CASSQGELRQPQHF.

V gene TRBV3-1 (or the pseudogene TRBV3-2) combines with J gene TRBJ1-5; D is unclear. Germline V gene sequence: CDR1 LGHDT, CDR2 YNNKEL (reference sequence). The CDR3 is 14 amino acids. The V gene lost 2 bases and the J gene lost 6 bases, with 11 bases spanning the gap. In nucleotides, the CDR3 is TGTGCCAGCAGCCAATCCGGGAAGGGTCAGCCCCAGCATTTT. This codes for CASSQSGKGQPQHF.

V and J are TRBV9 and TRBJ1-4, with D possibly matching TRBD1 (5 bases). CDR1 is SGDLS, CDR2 YYNGEE, per germline. This CDR3 comprises 14 residues. Trimming removed 0 bases from V and 6 bases from J, with 9 bases in between. CDR3 bases: TGTGCCAGCAGCGTAGAGCAGGGCCATGAAAAACTGTTTTTT. This translates into CASSVEQGHEKLFF.

This chain links TRBV9 with TRBJ2-7, with 7 bases matching TRBD1. From germline, CDR1 is SGDLS and CDR2 YYNGEE. Unmatched junction bases numbered 2, after V lost 0 bases and J lost 2 bases. The CDR3 is 14 residues long. The CDR3 reads CASSVGDRAYEQYF. As DNA, the CDR3 is TGTGCCAGCAGCGTAGGAGACAGGGCCTACGAGCAGTACTTC.

This clone was picked up one time. Here the CDR3 reads CASGTWDRGVGNTIYF. The CDR3 DNA reads as TGTGCTAGTGGTACATGGGACAGGGGAGTTGGAAACACCATATATTTT. This chain links TRBV12-5 with TRBJ1-3; 10 bases map to TRBD1. CDR1 is LGHNT and CDR2 is FRNRAP in the germline V gene. V lost 5 bases and J lost 3; bases outside the gene matches: 7. The CDR3 contains 16 residues. Full variable domain (rest looked up from reference TRBV12-5 and TRBJ1-3): DARVTQTPRHKVTEMGQEVTMRCQPILGHNTVFWYRQTMMQGLELLAYFRNRAPLDDSGMPKDRFSAEMPDATLATLKIQPSEPRDSAVYFCASGTWDRGVGNTIYFGEGSWLTVV.

The J gene is TRBJ2-5, the V gene TRBV19, with TRBD2 identical over 7 bases. This CDR3 has 13 amino acids. Germline trimming cut 3 bases from V and 5 bases from J; bases unmatched to any gene: 3. In germline, CDR1 is LNHDA, CDR2 SQIVND (reference sequence). In DNA form, the CDR3 reads TGTGCCAGTAGTATCAGGGAGGGGGAGACCCAGTACTTC. Its protein product is CASSIREGETQYF. Combining the CDR3 with reference TRBV19 and TRBJ2-5 gives the whole variable domain DGGITQSPKYLFRKEGQNVTLSCEQNLNHDAMYWYRQDPGQGLRLIYYSQIVNDFQKGDIAEGYSVSREKKESFPLTVTSAQKNPTAFYLCASSIREGETQYFGPGTRLLVL.

The count of this clone is one. The chain joins TRBV28 to TRBJ1-2; possibly TRBD1 for D (5 bases). The V and J ends lost 3 bases and 8 bases respectively, with 22 bases between them. CDR1 is MDHEN, CDR2 SYDVKM, per germline. The CDR3 loop spans 16 amino acids. CDR3: CASSLTPLGEVGGYTF. For the CDR3, the DNA is TGTGCCAGCAGTTTGACCCCCCTGGGGGAGGTTGGCGGCTACACCTTC.

The chain has TRBV3-1 (or the pseudogene TRBV3-2) and TRBJ2-1; no firm D call. The V end was cut by 1 base, the J end by 8 bases, with 6 bases between. The CDR3 is 12 residues long. CDR1 is LGHDT and CDR2 is YNNKEL in the germline V gene (reference sequence). The CDR3 loop is CASSQGAYEQFF. DNA for the CDR3: TGTGCCAGCAGCCAAGGGGCGTATGAGCAGTTCTTC.

This sequence joins TRBV27 and TRBJ2-7; TRBD2 aligns across 8 bases. This CDR3 has 15 residues. Germline trimming cut 5 bases from V and 7 bases from J; bases unmatched to any gene: 13. Germline CDR1 and CDR2: MNHEY and SMNVEV (reference sequence). The CDR3 loop is CASSPSGTRPTEQYF. For the CDR3, the DNA is TGTGCCAGCAGTCCCTCCGGGACTAGGCCTACGGAGCAGTACTTC.

V usage is TRBV2 and J usage is TRBJ2-7; the D is unclear. V lost 5 bases to trimming and J lost 6 bases, with 8 bases between them. CDR3 length: 11 residues. Germline lookup yields CDR1 SNHLY and CDR2 FYNNEI. The CDR3 DNA reads as TGTGCCAGCAGTTACTCCCTCGAGCAGTACTTC. This codes for CASSYSLEQYF.

As DNA, the CDR3 is TGCGCCAGCAGCTTGAGACAATCCATTTTTAACTATGGCTACACCTTC. As protein: CASSLRQSIFNYGYTF. The rearrangement uses TRBV5-1 and TRBJ1-2; no definite D call. The CDR3 consists of 16 residues. Germline CDR1 reads SGHRS; CDR2 reads YFSETQ. Trimming stripped 1 base from V and 1 base from J, with 14 bases between.

V gene TRBV19 combines with J gene TRBJ2-7, with TRBD1 matching 8 bases. The CDR3 totals 15 residues. V gave up 5 bases and J gave up 3 bases; unmatched junction bases: 9. Germline CDR1 is LNHDA and CDR2 is SQIVND (reference sequence). The CDR3 DNA follows: TGTGCCAGTAGTCCTGGACAGGGTGGGTACTACGAGCAGTACTTC. Translation: CASSPGQGGYYEQYF.

This clone is a singleton in its sample. The chain uses TRBV28 and TRBJ2-5; D unresolved. The CDR3 loop spans 12 amino acids. Germline-derived CDR1 and CDR2 are MDHEN and SYDVKM. Trimming shortened V by 3 bases and J by 4 bases, and 6 bases separated the two germline ends. The CDR3 DNA reads TGTGCCAGCAGTTTCCCTCGAGAGACCCAGTACTTC. Protein product: CASSFPRETQYF.